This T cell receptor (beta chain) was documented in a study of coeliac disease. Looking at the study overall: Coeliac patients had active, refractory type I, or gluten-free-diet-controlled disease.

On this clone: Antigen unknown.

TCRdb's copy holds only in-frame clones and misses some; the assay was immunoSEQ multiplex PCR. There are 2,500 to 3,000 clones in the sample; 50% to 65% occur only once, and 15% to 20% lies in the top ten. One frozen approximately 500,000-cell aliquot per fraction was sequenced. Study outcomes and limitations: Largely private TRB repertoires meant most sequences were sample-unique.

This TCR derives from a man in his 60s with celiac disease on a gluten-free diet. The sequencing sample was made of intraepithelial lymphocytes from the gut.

In DNA, the CDR3 is TGTGCCAGCAGCTTAGATCGACAGGGTATCGAAGGCTACACCTTC. This codes for CASSLDRQGIEGYTF. The genes are TRBV7-4 and TRBJ1-2, with 7 bases fitting TRBD1. The trim removed 1 base at V and 8 bases at J, leaving 10 bases unmatched. The CDR3 extends over 15 amino acids. Germline CDR1 and CDR2: SGHVT and SQSDAQ.